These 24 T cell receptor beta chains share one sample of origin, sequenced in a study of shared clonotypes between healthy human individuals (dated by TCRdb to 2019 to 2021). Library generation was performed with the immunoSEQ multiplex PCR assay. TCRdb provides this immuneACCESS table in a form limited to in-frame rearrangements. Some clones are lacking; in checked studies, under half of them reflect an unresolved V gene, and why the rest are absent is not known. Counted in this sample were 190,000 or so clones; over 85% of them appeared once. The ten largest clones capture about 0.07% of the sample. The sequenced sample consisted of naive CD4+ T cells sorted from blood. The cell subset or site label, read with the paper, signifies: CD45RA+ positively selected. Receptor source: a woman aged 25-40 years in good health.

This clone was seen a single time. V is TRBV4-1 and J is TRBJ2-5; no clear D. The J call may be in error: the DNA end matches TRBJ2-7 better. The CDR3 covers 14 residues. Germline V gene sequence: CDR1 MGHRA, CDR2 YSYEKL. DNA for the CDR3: TGCGCCAGCAGCCAAGATCCGCAGAGCTACGAGCAGTACTTC. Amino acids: CASSQDPQSYEQYF.

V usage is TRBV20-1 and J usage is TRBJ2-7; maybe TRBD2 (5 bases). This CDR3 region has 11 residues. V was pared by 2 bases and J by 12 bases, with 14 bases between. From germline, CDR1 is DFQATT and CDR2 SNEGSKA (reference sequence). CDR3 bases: TGCAGTGCTAGATCCAGAGGGAGAGGGTACTTC. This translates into CSARSRGRGYF.

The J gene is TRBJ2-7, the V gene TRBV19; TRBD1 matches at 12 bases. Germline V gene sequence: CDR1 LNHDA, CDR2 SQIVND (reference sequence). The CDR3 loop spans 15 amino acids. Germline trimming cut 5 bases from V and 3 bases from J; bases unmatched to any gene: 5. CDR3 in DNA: TGTGCCAGTAGTCCCGGGACAGGGGGCGTCTACGAGCAGTACTTC. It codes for CASSPGTGGVYEQYF.

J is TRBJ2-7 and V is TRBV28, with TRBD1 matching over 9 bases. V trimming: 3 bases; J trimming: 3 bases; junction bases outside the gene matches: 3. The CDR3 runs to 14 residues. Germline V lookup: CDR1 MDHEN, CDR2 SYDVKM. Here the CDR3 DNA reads TGTGCCAGCAGTTTGATGGGACAGGGCTACGAGCAGTACTTC. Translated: CASSLMGQGYEQYF.

The CDR3 is CASGPPSRATIYF. The CDR3, as DNA: TGTGCCAGCGGCCCGCCTTCCCGGGCCACCATATATTTT. V and J are TRBV27 and TRBJ1-3; no clear D gene. The CDR3 covers 13 residues. The germline V gene has CDR1 MNHEY and CDR2 SMNVEV (reference sequence). V was shortened by 8 bases and J by 9 bases, with 17 bases between the two germline ends.

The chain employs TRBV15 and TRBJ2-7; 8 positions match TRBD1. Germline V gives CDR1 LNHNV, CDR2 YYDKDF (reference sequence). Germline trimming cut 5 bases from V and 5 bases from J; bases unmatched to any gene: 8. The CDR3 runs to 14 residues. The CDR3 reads CATSRLDRVDEQYF. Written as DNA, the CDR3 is TGTGCCACCAGCCGATTGGACAGGGTGGACGAGCAGTACTTC.

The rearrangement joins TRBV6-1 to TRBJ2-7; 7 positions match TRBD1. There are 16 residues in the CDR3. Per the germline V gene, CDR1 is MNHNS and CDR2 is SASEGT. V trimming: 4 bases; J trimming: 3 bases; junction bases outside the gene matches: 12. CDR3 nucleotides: TGTGCCAGCAGTGGGGTGGGGGACAGTGGTGTCTACGAGCAGTACTTC. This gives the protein CASSGVGDSGVYEQYF.

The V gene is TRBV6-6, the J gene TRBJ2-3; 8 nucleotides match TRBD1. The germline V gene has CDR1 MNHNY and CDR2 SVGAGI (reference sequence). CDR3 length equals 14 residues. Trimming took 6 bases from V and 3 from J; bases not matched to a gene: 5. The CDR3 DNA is TGTGCCAGCAGGGTTAGGACAGGGACAGATACGCAGTATTTT. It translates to CASRVRTGTDTQYF.

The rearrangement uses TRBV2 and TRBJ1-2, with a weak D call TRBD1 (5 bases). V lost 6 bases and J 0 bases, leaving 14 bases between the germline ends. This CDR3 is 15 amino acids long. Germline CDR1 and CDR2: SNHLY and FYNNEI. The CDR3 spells CASSENRGPNYGYTF. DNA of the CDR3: TGTGCCAGCAGCGAAAACCGGGGCCCTAACTATGGCTACACCTTC.

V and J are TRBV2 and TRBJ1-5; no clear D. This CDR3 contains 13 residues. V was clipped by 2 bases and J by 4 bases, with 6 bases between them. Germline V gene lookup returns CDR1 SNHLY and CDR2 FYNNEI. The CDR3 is CASSERINQPQHF. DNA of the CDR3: TGTGCCAGCAGTGAACGGATTAATCAGCCCCAGCATTTT. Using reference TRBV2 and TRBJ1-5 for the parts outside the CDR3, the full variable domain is EPEVTQTPSHQVTQMGQEVILRCVPISNHLYFYWYRQILGQKVEFLVSFYNNEISEKSEIFDDQFSVERPDGSNFTLKIRSTKLEDSAMYFCASSERINQPQHFGDGTRLSIL.

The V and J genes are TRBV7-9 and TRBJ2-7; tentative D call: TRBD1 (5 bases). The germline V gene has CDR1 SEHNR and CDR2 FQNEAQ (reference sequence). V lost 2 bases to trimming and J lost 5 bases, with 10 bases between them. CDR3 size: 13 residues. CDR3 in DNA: TGTGCCAGCAGCTTATGGGTAGGGGACGAGCAGTACTTC. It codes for CASSLWVGDEQYF.

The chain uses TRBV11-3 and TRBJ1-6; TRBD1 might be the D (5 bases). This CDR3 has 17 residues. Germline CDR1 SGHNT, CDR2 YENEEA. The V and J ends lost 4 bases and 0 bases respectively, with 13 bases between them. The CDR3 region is CASSSPRRGSYNSPLHF. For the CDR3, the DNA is TGTGCCAGCAGCTCCCCACGGAGGGGCTCCTATAATTCACCCCTCCACTTT.

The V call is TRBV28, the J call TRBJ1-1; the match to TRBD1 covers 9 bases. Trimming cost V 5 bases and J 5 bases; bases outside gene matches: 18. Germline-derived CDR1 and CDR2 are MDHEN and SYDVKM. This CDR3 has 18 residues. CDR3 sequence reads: CASSKGLKYRDRATEAFF. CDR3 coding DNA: TGTGCCAGCAGTAAAGGTCTCAAATACCGGGACAGGGCAACTGAAGCTTTCTTT.

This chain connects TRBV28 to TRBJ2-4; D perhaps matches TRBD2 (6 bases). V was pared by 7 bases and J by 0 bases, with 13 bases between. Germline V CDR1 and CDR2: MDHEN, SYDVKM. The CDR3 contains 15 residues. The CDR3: CASIDGGLAKNIQYF. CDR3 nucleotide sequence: TGTGCCAGCATCGATGGAGGGTTAGCCAAAAACATTCAGTACTTC. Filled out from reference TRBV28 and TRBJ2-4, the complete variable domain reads DVKVTQSSRYLVKRTGEKVFLECVQDMDHENMFWYRQDPGLGLRLIYFSYDVKMKEKGDIPEGYSVSREKKERFSLILESASTNQTSMYLCASIDGGLAKNIQYFGAGTRLSVL.

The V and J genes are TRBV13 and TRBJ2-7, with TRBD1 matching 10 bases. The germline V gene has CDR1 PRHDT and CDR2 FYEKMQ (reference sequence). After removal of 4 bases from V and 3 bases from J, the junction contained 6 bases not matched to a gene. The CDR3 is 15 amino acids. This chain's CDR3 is CASSSQGTGDYEQYF. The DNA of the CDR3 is TGTGCCAGCAGCTCACAGGGGACAGGGGACTACGAGCAGTACTTC.

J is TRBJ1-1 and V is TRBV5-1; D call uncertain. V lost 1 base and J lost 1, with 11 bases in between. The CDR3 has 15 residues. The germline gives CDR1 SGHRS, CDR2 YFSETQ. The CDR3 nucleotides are TGCGCCAGCAGCTTGACCGCGGCGGCGAACACTGAAGCTTTCTTT. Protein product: CASSLTAAANTEAFF. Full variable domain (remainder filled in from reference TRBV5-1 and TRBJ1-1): KAGVTQTPRYLIKTRGQQVTLSCSPISGHRSVSWYQQTPGQGLQFLFEYFSETQRNKGNFPGRFSGRQFSNSRSEMNVSTLELGDSALYLCASSLTAAANTEAFFGQGTRLTVV.

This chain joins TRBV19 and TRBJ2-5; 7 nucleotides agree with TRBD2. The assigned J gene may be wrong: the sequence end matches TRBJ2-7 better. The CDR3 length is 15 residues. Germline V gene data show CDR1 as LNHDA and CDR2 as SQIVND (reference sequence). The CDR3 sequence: CASSITGLDFYEQYF. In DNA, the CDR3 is TGTGCCAGTAGTATTACAGGACTAGACTTTTACGAGCAGTACTTC.

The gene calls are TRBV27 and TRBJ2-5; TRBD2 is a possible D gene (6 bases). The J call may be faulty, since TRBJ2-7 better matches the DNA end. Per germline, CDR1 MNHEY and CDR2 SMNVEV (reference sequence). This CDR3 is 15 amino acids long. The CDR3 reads CASSLSGGVSYEQYF. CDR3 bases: TGTGCCAGCAGTTTATCCGGGGGAGTCTCCTACGAGCAGTACTTC.

CDR3 residues: CASSSRGSGTQETQYF. Written as DNA, the CDR3 is TGTGCCAGCAGTTCCCGAGGTAGCGGGACACAAGAGACCCAGTACTTC. V and J are TRBV28 and TRBJ2-5, with TRBD2 matching 8 bases. The CDR3 extends over 16 amino acids. Germline CDR1 is MDHEN and CDR2 is SYDVKM. Trimming cost V 4 bases and J 2 bases; bases outside gene matches: 9.

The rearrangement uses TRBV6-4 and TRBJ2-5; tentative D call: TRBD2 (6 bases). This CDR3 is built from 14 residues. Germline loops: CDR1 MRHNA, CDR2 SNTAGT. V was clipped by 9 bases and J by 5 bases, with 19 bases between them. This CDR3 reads CARGVAAGRETQYF. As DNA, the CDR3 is TGTGCCAGAGGGGTAGCGGCTGGGAGGGAGACCCAGTACTTC.

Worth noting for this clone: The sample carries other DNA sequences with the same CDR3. CDR3 sequence reads: CASSPTGLNTEAFF. The CDR3 coding sequence is TGTGCCAGTAGCCCTACAGGATTGAACACTGAAGCTTTCTTT. V gene TRBV19 combines with J gene TRBJ1-1; possibly TRBD1 for D (5 bases). Germline values: CDR1 LNHDA, CDR2 SQIVND (reference sequence). V was pared by 6 bases and J by 0 bases, with 11 bases between. This CDR3 has 14 residues.

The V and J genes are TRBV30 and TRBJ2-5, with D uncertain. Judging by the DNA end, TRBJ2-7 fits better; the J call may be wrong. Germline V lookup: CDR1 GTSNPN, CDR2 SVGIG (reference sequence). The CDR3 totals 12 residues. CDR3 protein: CAWSSSSYEQYF. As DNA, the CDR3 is TGTGCCTGGAGTTCCAGCTCCTACGAGCAGTACTTC.

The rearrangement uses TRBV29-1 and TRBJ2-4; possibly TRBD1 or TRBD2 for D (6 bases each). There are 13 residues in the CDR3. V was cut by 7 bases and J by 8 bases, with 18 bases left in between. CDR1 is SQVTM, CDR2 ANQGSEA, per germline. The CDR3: CSALDSRGDIQYF. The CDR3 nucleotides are TGCAGCGCACTGGACAGCCGCGGGGACATTCAGTACTTC.

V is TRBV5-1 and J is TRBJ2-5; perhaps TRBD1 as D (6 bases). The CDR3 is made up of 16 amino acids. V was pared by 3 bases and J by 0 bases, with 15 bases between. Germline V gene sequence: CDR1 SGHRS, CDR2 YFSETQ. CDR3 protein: CASSSNPGTHQETQYF. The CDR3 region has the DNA TGCGCCAGCAGCTCGAATCCCGGGACACACCAAGAGACCCAGTACTTC.